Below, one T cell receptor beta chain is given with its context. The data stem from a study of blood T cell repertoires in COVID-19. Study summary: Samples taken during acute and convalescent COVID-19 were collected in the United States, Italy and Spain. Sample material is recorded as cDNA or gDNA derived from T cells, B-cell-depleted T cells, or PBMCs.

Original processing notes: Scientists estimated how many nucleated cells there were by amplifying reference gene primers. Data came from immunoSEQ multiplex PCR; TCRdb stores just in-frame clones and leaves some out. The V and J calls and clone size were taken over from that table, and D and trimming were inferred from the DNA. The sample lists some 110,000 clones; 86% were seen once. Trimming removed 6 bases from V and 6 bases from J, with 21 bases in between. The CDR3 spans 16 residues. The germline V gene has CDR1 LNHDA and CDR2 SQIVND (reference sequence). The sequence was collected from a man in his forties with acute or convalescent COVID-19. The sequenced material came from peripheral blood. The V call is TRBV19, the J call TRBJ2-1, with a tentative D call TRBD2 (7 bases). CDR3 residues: CASRGAGLGGPNEQFF. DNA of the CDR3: TGTGCCAGTAGGGGGGCTGGGTTGGGGGGGCCCAATGAGCAGTTCTTC.